This T cell receptor (beta chain) was captured in a study of blood T cell repertoires in COVID-19. Losses at the gene ends were 6 bases for V and 0 bases for J; bases not matched to a gene: 7. Germline V gene lookup returns CDR1 MDHEN and CDR2 SYDVKM. The CDR3 sequence is 16 residues long. Sequenced by immunoSEQ multiplex PCR; TCRdb stores in-frame clones only, minus some. This sample carries a few hundred thousand clones, 90% of them seen once, and the ten largest clones take about 1.7%. The specimen sequenced was PBMCs or T cells enriched from blood (not recorded which). This sequence originates from a woman between 18 and 30 years old with acute COVID-19. The rearrangement uses TRBV28 and TRBJ2-1; 8 nucleotides line up with TRBD1. CDR3 residues: CASSTPGTGSYNEQFF. As DNA, the CDR3 is TGTGCCAGCAGCACTCCCGGGACAGGCTCCTACAATGAGCAGTTCTTC.